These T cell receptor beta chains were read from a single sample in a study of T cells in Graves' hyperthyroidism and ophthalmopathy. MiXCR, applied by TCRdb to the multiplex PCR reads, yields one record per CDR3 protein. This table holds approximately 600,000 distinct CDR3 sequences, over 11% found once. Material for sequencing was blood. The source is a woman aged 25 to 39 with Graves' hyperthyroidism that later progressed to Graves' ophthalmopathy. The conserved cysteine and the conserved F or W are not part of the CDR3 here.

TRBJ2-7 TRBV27 ASSVRDREHEQY
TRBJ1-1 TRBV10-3 AISEGKTGTEAF
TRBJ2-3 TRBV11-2 ASSLGGRVADTQY
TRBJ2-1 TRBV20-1 SAITSGSYNEQF
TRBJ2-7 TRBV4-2 ASSQDSSTGQGRGIAYEQY
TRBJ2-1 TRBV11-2 ASSRWGVYNEQF
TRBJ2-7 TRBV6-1 ASPGAGGDSYEQY
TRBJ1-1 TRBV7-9 ASMLTGNTEAF
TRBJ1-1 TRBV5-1 ASSLEGHLNTEAF
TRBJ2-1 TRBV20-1 SATSGAPINEQF
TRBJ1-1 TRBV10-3 ATQDIGRQGNTEAF
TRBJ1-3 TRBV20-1 SARPVGEFSGNTIY
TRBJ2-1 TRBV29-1 SVEDLYNEQF
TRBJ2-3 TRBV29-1 SVEGLAGGPLSTDTQY
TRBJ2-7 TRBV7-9 ASSFGGGRVSSYEQY
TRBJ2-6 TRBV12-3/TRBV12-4 ASSSTGIGANVLT
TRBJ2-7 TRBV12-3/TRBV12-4 ASSSFPSSYEQY
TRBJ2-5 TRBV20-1 SVQDQETQY
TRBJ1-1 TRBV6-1 ASSEEGDRNTEAF
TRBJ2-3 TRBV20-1 SAPRRTATDTQY
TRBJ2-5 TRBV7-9 ASGAGVGAGKETQY
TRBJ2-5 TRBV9 ASSVLGAPGETQY
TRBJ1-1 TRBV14 ASSLSDNTEAF
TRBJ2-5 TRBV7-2 ASSLGTSRSQETQY
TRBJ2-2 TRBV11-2 ASSPGAAELF
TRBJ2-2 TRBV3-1 ASRDRTGELF
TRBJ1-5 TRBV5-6 ASRAGSGRQPQH
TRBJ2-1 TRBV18 ASSPRTGGKNEQF
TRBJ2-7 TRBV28 ASGGQGIYEQY
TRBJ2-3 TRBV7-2 ASTPDSGRPDTQY